This section outlines one TCR beta chain sequence together with its context. Antigen unknown. The CDR3 length is 16 residues. V was pared by 3 bases and J by 1 base, with 8 bases of the junction left unmatched. Per the germline V gene, CDR1 is SGHRS and CDR2 is YFSETQ. This sample is drawn from a study of beta chain features in type 1 diabetes. As for the study in general: Examination of sorted cells across all samples involved roughly 100 million cells.

The single heparinised draw taken from each donor contained around 110 mL of blood on average. The entirety of the isolated RNA underwent reverse transcription, so expressed TCRB transcripts were sequenced. TCRdb's copy holds only in-frame clones and misses some; the assay was immunoSEQ multiplex PCR. In the table there are roughly 42,000 clones, approximately 49% of which are singletons. Study observations and caveats: Shortening of TCRB CDR3s, moderate but significant, appeared in all four CD4+ subsets of Type 1 diabetes patients. The influence of HLA type on TCRB rearrangement stayed undetermined.

The chain uses TRBV5-1 and TRBJ1-1, with 8 bases matching TRBD1. Sequences were obtained from stem cell memory CD4+ T cells from blood. This sequence was found in a woman between 25 and 40 years old in good health. The CDR3 region has the DNA TGCGCCAGCAGCTCGGACAGGGTAGGTCGGAACACTGAAGCTTTCTTT. It is translated as CASSSDRVGRNTEAFF.